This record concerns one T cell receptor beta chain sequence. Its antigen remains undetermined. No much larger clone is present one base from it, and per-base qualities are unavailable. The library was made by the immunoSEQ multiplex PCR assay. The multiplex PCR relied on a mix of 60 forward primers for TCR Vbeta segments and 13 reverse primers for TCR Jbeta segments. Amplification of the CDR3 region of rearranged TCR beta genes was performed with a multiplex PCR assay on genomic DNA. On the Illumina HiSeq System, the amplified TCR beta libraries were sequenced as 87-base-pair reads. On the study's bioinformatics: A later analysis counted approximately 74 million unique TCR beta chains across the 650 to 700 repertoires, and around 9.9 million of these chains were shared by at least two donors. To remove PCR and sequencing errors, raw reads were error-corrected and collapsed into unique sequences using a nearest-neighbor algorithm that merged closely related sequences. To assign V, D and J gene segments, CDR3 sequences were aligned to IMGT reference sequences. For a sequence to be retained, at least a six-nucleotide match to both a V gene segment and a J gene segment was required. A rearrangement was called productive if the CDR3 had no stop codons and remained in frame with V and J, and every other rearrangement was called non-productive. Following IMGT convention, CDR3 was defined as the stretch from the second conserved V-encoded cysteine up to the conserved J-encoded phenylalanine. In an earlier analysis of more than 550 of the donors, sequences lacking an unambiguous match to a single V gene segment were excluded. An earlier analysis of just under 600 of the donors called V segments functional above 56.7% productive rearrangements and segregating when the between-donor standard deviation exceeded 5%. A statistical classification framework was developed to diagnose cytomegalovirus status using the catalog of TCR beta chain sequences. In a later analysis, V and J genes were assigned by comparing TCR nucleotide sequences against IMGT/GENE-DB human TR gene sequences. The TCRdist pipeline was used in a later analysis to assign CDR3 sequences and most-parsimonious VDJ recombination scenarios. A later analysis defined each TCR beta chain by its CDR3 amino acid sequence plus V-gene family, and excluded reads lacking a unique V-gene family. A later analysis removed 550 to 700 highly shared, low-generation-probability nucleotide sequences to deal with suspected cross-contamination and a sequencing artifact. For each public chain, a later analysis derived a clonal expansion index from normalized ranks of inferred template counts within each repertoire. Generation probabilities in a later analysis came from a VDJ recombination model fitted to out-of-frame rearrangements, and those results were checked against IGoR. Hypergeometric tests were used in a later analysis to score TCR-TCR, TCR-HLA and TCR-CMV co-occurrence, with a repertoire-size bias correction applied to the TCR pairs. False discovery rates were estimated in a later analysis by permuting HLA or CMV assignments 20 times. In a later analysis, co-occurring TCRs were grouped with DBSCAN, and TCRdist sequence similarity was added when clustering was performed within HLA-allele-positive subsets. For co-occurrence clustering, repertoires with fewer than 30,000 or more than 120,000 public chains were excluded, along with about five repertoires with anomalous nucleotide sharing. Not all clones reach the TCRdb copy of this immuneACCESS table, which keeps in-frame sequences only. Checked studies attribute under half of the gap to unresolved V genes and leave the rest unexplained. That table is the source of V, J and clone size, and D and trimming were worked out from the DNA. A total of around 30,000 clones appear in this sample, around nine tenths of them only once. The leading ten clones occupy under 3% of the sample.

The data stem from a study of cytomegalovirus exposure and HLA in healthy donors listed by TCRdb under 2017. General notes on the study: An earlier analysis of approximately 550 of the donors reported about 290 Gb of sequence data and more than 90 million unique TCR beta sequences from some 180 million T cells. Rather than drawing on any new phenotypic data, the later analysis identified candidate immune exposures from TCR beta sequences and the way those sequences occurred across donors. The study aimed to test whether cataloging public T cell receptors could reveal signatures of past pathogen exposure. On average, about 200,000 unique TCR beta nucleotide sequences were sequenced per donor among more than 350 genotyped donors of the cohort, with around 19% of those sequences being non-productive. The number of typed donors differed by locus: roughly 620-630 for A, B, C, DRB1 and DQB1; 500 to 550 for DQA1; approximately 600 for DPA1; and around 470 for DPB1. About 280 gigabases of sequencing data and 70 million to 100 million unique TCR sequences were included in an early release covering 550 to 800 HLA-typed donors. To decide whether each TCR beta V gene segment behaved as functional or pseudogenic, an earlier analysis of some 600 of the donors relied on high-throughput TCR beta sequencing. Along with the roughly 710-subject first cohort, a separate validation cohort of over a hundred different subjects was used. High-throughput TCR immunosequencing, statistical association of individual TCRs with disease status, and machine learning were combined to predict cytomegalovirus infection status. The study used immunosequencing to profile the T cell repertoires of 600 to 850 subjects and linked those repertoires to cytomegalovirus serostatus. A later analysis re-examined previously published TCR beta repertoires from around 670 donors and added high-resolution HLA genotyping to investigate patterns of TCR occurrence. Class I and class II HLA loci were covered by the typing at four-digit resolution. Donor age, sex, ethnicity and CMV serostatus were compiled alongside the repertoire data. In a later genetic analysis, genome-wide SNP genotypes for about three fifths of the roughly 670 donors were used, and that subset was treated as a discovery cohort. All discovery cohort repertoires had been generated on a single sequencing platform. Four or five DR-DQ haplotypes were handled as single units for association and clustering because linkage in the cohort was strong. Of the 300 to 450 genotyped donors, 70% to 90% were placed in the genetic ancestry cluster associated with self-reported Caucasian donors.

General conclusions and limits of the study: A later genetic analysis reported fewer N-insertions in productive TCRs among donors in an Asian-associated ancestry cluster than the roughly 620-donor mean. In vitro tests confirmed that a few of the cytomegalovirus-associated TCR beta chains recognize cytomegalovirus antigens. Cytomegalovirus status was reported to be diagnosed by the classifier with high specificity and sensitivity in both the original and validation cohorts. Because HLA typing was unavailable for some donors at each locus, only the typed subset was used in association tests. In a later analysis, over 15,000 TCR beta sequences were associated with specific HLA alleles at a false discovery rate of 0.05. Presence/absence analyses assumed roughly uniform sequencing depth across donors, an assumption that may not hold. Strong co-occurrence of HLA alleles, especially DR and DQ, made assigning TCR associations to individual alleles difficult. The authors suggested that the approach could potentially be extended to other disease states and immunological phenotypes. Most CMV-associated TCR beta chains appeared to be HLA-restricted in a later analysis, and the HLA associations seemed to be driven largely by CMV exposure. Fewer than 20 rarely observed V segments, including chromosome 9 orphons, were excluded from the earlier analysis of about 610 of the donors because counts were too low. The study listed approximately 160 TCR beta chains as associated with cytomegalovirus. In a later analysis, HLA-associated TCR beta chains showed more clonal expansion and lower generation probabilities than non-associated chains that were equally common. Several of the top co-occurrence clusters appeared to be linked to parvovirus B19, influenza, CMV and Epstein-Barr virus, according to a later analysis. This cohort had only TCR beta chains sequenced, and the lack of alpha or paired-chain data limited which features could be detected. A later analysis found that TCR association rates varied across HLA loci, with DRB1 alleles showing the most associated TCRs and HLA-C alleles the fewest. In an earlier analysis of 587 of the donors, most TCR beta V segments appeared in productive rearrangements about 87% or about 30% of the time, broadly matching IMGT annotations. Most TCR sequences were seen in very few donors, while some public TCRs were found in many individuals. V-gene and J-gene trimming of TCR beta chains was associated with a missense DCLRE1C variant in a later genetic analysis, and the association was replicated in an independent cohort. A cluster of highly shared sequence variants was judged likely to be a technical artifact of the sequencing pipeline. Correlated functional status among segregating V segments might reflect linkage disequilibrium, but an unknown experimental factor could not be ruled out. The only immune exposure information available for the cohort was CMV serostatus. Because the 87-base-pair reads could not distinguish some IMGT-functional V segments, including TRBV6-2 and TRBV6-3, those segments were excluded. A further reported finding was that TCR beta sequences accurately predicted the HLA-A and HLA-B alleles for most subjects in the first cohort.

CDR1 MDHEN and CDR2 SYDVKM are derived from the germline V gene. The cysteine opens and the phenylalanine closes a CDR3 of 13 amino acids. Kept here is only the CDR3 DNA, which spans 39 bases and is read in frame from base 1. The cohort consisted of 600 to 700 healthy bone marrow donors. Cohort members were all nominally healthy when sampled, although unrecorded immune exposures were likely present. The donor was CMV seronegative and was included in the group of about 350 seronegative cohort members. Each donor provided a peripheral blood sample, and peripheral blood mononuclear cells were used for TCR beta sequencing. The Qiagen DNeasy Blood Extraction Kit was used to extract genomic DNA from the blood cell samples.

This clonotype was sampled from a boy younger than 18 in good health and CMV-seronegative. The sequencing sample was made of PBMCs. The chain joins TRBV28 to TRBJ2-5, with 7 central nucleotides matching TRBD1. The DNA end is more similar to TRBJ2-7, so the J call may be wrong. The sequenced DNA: TGTGCCAGCAGAGTGACAGGGCACTACGAGCAGTACTTC. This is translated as CASRVTGHYEQYF.